Presented here are 30 T cell receptor beta chains from one specimen sequenced in a study of tumor-infiltrating lymphocytes in localized non-small cell lung cancer. Data came from immunoSEQ multiplex PCR; TCRdb stores just in-frame clones and leaves some out. The data hold about 8,400 clones, with under 85% observed a single time. Sequenced sample: uninvolved lung tissue not adjacent to the tumor. The receptors originated from a human donor with non-small cell lung cancer.

This clone has only one observation. The chain joins TRBV19 to TRBJ1-5, with 7 bases fitting TRBD1. The V gene's germline CDR1 is LNHDA and CDR2 SQIVND (reference sequence). V dropped 4 bases and J dropped 1; count of bases not matched to a gene: 4. The CDR3 is 15 residues long. CDR3 in DNA: TGTGCCAGTAGTAGGGGACAGCCAAGCAATCAGCCCCAGCATTTT. It yields the protein CASSRGQPSNQPQHF.

V usage is TRBV2 and J usage is TRBJ2-7, with TRBD1 identical over 8 bases. After removal of 8 bases from V and 5 bases from J, the junction contained 14 bases not matched to a gene. The CDR3 is made up of 15 amino acids. Germline V lookup: CDR1 SNHLY, CDR2 FYNNEI. CDR3 bases: TGTGCCAGCCGTGTGATAGGACAGGGTAGACACGAGCAGTACTTC. This translates into CASRVIGQGRHEQYF.

This chain links TRBV18 with TRBJ2-7; D is uncertain. Germline V gives CDR1 KGHSH, CDR2 LQKENI. This CDR3 is built from 14 residues. V lost 3 bases, J lost 6 bases, and 15 bases lay in between. In DNA, the CDR3 is TGTGCCAGCTCACCCGCTACAGCCGGTTCCGAGCAGTACTTC. Translated, it gives CASSPATAGSEQYF. The full variable domain, completed using reference TRBV18 and TRBJ2-7, is NAGVMQNPRHLVRRRGQEARLRCSPMKGHSHVYWYRQLPEEGLKFMVYLQKENIIDESGMPKERFSAEFPKEGPSILRIQQVVRGDSAAYFCASSPATAGSEQYFGPGTRLTVT.

The chain recombines TRBV27 with TRBJ2-1; TRBD2 matches at 13 bases. Germline V gene data show CDR1 as MNHEY and CDR2 as SMNVEV (reference sequence). The CDR3 extends over 14 amino acids. The J segment lost 8 bases and the V segment lost 6 bases, leaving 4 bases of the junction unmatched. The CDR3 reads CASRGLAGVHEQFF. Here the CDR3 DNA reads TGTGCCAGCAGAGGACTAGCGGGAGTACATGAGCAGTTCTTC.

The V and J genes are TRBV28 and TRBJ1-1; a weak D match, TRBD1 (6 bases). V lost 6 bases to trimming and J lost 4 bases, with 18 bases between them. This CDR3 comprises 15 residues. The germline V gene has CDR1 MDHEN and CDR2 SYDVKM. The chain's CDR3 is CASSTWGRDGTEAFF. The CDR3 nucleotides read TGTGCCAGCAGCACCTGGGGGCGGGACGGCACTGAAGCTTTCTTT.

The chain employs TRBV27 and TRBJ2-7; the D call may be TRBD1 or TRBD2 (5 bases each). The CDR3 totals 14 residues. CDR1 is MNHEY, CDR2 SMNVEV, per germline (reference sequence). The V gene lost 4 bases and the J gene lost 2 bases, with 12 bases spanning the gap. As DNA, the CDR3 is TGTGCCAGCAGTTGGGCCGGGGCTACCTACGAGCAGTACTTC. The encoded protein is CASSWAGATYEQYF.

V usage is TRBV6-1 and J usage is TRBJ2-7; no reliable D call. Trimming stripped 1 base from V and 6 bases from J, with 13 bases between. This CDR3 has 14 amino acids. In germline, CDR1 is MNHNS, CDR2 SASEGT. The CDR3 loop is CASSEGGARSEQYF. The CDR3 coding sequence is TGTGCCAGCAGTGAAGGCGGCGCTCGGAGCGAGCAGTACTTC.

This clone was detected only once. V usage is TRBV30 and J usage is TRBJ1-2; 10 positions agree with TRBD1. V trimming: 4 bases; J trimming: 4 bases; junction bases outside the gene matches: 6. Germline V gene data show CDR1 as GTSNPN and CDR2 as SVGIG (reference sequence). This CDR3 spans 14 amino acids. The CDR3 coding sequence is TGTGCCTGGACTAGGGGACAGGGGATCTATGGCTACACCTTC. Its translation: CAWTRGQGIYGYTF.

This clone was recorded once. The chain couples TRBV28 to TRBJ2-4, with TRBD2 matching over 8 bases. Germline V gene data show CDR1 as MDHEN and CDR2 as SYDVKM. The CDR3 has 13 residues. With V trimmed by 4 bases and J by 6 bases, 2 bases remained unmatched. CDR3 sequence (DNA): TGTGCCAGCAGTTCTGGGACTAGAAACATTCAGTACTTC. The encoded protein is CASSSGTRNIQYF.

V gene TRBV2 combines with J gene TRBJ1-2, with D perhaps matching TRBD1 (6 bases). Between the trimmed V and J ends, which lost 4 bases and 8 bases, there was a span of 20 bases. Germline assignment: CDR1 SNHLY and CDR2 FYNNEI. There are 15 residues in the CDR3. The CDR3 DNA sequence: TGTGCCAGCAGTGGAACGCCGGGACAAGCTAACGGCTACACCTTC. Its protein is CASSGTPGQANGYTF.

This chain joins TRBV10-2 and TRBJ2-3; D remains unclear. CDR1 is WSHSY and CDR2 is SAAADI in the germline V gene. This CDR3 has 14 residues. The ends were cut back, 5 bases at V and 3 bases at J, with 12 bases in the middle. The CDR3: CASSPGLVTDTQYF. The CDR3 DNA reads as TGCGCCAGCAGTCCTGGCTTAGTGACAGATACGCAGTATTTT.

The chain couples TRBV7-6 to TRBJ1-1; D is unresolved. The V and J ends lost 5 bases and 0 bases respectively, with 13 bases between them. Germline V gene data show CDR1 as SGHVS and CDR2 as FNYEAQ. The CDR3 is made up of 15 amino acids. The CDR3 sequence is CASSPLATLNTEAFF. The CDR3 DNA follows: TGTGCCAGCAGCCCTCTGGCGACCCTGAACACTGAAGCTTTCTTT.

The chain recombines TRBV27 with TRBJ1-2; D possibly corresponds to TRBD1 (6 bases). V was shortened by 5 bases and J by 4 bases, with 14 bases between the two germline ends. The CDR3 contains 14 residues. Germline assignment: CDR1 MNHEY and CDR2 SMNVEV (reference sequence). In nucleotides, the CDR3 is TGTGCCAGCAGTACCACGGGGGCGGGCTATGGCTACACCTTC. Residues: CASSTTGAGYGYTF.

This chain connects TRBV11-2 to TRBJ1-2; maybe TRBD1 (6 bases). Germline V gene sequence: CDR1 SGHAT, CDR2 FQNNGV. The length of the CDR3 is 16 residues. The V gene lost 5 bases and the J gene lost 4 bases, with 20 bases spanning the gap. CDR3: CASSAGLTGLGYGYTF. The CDR3 DNA reads TGTGCCAGCAGCGCCGGTTTAACAGGGCTGGGCTATGGCTACACCTTC.

The chain joins TRBV5-1 to TRBJ2-7; 14 positions agree with TRBD2. V shed 3 bases, J shed 5 bases, and the junction held 4 bases outside the gene matches. The CDR3 contains 15 residues. Germline V gene sequence: CDR1 SGHRS, CDR2 YFSETQ. The CDR3 loop reads CASSSRGLAGDEQYF. In DNA form, the CDR3 reads TGCGCCAGCAGCTCCCGGGGACTAGCGGGAGACGAGCAGTACTTC. Full variable domain (outside the CDR3, taken from reference TRBV5-1 and TRBJ2-7): KAGVTQTPRYLIKTRGQQVTLSCSPISGHRSVSWYQQTPGQGLQFLFEYFSETQRNKGNFPGRFSGRQFSNSRSEMNVSTLELGDSALYLCASSSRGLAGDEQYFGPGTRLTVT.

The J gene is TRBJ1-5, the V gene TRBV6-5; 7 positions match TRBD1. V lost 6 bases, J lost 0 bases, and 5 bases stayed unmatched. The CDR3 has 15 amino acids. Germline V gene lookup returns CDR1 MNHEY and CDR2 SVGAGI. The CDR3 reads CASRETGDSNQPQHF. The DNA for the CDR3 is TGTGCCAGCAGGGAAACAGGGGATAGCAATCAGCCCCAGCATTTT.

V and J are TRBV28 and TRBJ2-7; TRBD2 matches 9 bases. Per the germline V gene, CDR1 is MDHEN and CDR2 is SYDVKM. V shed 5 bases, J shed 4 bases, and the junction held 9 bases outside the gene matches. The CDR3 length is 15 residues. DNA for the CDR3: TGTGCCAGCAGTCCTACGACTAGCGGAACTTACGAGCAGTACTTC. It codes for CASSPTTSGTYEQYF. Together with reference TRBV28 and TRBJ2-7, the CDR3 gives the full variable domain: DVKVTQSSRYLVKRTGEKVFLECVQDMDHENMFWYRQDPGLGLRLIYFSYDVKMKEKGDIPEGYSVSREKKERFSLILESASTNQTSMYLCASSPTTSGTYEQYFGPGTRLTVT.

The chain is built from TRBV5-1 and TRBJ1-5; unclear D gene. With 1 base removed from V and 6 bases from J, the gap between germline ends came to 14 bases. Germline CDR1 reads SGHRS; CDR2 reads YFSETQ. The CDR3 covers 15 residues. In DNA form, the CDR3 reads TGCGCCAGCAGCTTGTATTCGGCCTCGGGTCAGCCCCAGCATTTT. It codes for CASSLYSASGQPQHF.

This chain joins TRBV27 and TRBJ1-5; the D is unclear. There are 14 residues in the CDR3. V lost 10 bases and J 3 bases, leaving 16 bases between the germline ends. Germline CDR1 is MNHEY and CDR2 is SMNVEV (reference sequence). This CDR3 reads CATRSGGDNQPQHF. CDR3 DNA sequence: TGTGCCACCAGATCGGGTGGCGACAATCAGCCCCAGCATTTT.

The chain is built from TRBV30 and TRBJ2-1, with TRBD2 as a possible D gene (6 bases). The CDR3 sequence is 13 residues long. From germline, CDR1 is GTSNPN and CDR2 SVGIG (reference sequence). Trimming removed 2 bases at V and 4 bases at J, with 9 bases between. The CDR3 nucleotides read TGTGCCTGGAGTCCCGGGACTTACAATGAGCAGTTCTTC. This sequence encodes CAWSPGTYNEQFF.

The V gene is TRBV29-1, the J gene TRBJ2-3; maybe TRBD1 (5 bases). CDR1 SQVTM and CDR2 ANQGSEA come from the germline V gene. V was cut by 4 bases and J by 1 base, with 15 bases left in between. The CDR3 runs to 15 residues. The CDR3 sequence is CSVASGYPGTDTQYF. In nucleotides, the CDR3 is TGCAGCGTTGCCTCAGGGTATCCCGGCACAGATACGCAGTATTTT.

The genes are TRBV10-3 and TRBJ1-3, with D hard to call. Looked up from germline, CDR1 is ENHRY and CDR2 is SYGVKD. Trimming stripped 11 bases from V and 0 bases from J, with 11 bases between. This CDR3 comprises 13 residues. The CDR3 region is CAVRFTSGNTIYF. CDR3 sequence (DNA): TGTGCCGTCCGGTTTACCTCTGGAAACACCATATATTTT.

The V and J genes are TRBV7-3 and TRBJ1-2; tentatively, D is TRBD1 (5 bases). In germline, CDR1 is SGHTA, CDR2 FQGTGA. The CDR3 is 13 amino acids. V dropped 5 bases and J dropped 3 bases, with 10 bases sitting between them. CDR3: CASSLGRDYGYTF. The CDR3 nucleotides are TGTGCCAGCAGCCTTGGCAGGGACTATGGCTACACCTTC.

This rearrangement joins TRBV5-6 to TRBJ2-2, with D possibly being TRBD1 (6 bases). This CDR3 is built from 16 residues. Trimming removed 4 bases at V and 3 bases at J, with 16 bases between. Germline assignment: CDR1 SGHDT and CDR2 YYEEEE. The CDR3 reads CASSTLQGTHTGELFF. The CDR3 DNA reads as TGTGCCAGCAGCACCCTGCAGGGGACGCACACCGGGGAGCTGTTTTTT. The full variable domain, rest sourced from reference TRBV5-6 and TRBJ2-2, is DAGVTQSPTHLIKTRGQQVTLRCSPKSGHDTVSWYQQALGQGPQFIFQYYEEEERQRGNFPDRFSGHQFPNYSSELNVNALLLGDSALYLCASSTLQGTHTGELFFGEGSRLTVL.

The rearrangement links TRBV6-5 to TRBJ1-5; D is ambiguous. In germline, CDR1 is MNHEY, CDR2 SVGAGI. This CDR3 has 16 residues. V dropped 0 bases and J dropped 2 bases, with 11 bases sitting between them. The CDR3 spells CASSYSGPQGNQPQHF. CDR3 nucleotide sequence: TGTGCCAGCAGTTACTCCGGACCGCAAGGCAATCAGCCCCAGCATTTT.

By share, this clone ranks as medium-sized. The genes are TRBV10-1 and TRBJ2-6; possibly TRBD2 for D (5 bases). The CDR3 contains 15 residues. Trimming stripped 3 bases from V and 2 bases from J, with 8 bases between. CDR1 is WNHNN, CDR2 SYGVQD, per germline (reference sequence). The CDR3 DNA is TGCGCCAGCAGTGATGGGAGCGCTGGGGCCAACGTCCTGACTTTC. Its protein product is CASSDGSAGANVLTF.

This clone came up a few times. The V gene is TRBV5-5, the J gene TRBJ1-1; D not resolved. CDR1 is SGHKS and CDR2 is YYEKEE in the germline V gene (reference sequence). The CDR3 runs 14 residues. V was trimmed by 2 bases and J by 1 base, leaving 9 bases between them. In DNA form, the CDR3 reads TGTGCCAGCAGCTTTGAACCGCCGAACACTGAAGCTTTCTTT. This gives the protein CASSFEPPNTEAFF.

V usage is TRBV19 and J usage is TRBJ2-7; 13 bases line up with TRBD2. The V and J ends lost 5 bases and 4 bases, in that order; junction bases with no gene match: 8. CDR3 length equals 16 residues. From germline, CDR1 is LNHDA and CDR2 SQIVND (reference sequence). The chain's CDR3 is CASSLRPGLAGYEQYF. In nucleotides, the CDR3 is TGTGCCAGTAGTCTCAGACCGGGACTAGCGGGGTACGAGCAGTACTTC.

The J gene is TRBJ1-4, the V gene TRBV18; no firm D call. This CDR3 contains 13 residues. CDR1 and CDR2 (germline): KGHSH, LQKENI. The V and J ends lost 4 bases and 8 bases respectively, with 11 bases between them. CDR3 sequence (DNA): TGTGCCAGCTCACAGGGCCGTGGGGAAAAACTGTTTTTT. It encodes CASSQGRGEKLFF.

The sample holds a few counts of this clone. The rearrangement uses TRBV6-1 and TRBJ1-1; D is unclear. Looked up from germline, CDR1 is MNHNS and CDR2 is SASEGT. Trimming left V 10 bases short and J 4 bases short, with 10 bases between. The CDR3 consists of 11 residues. This chain's CDR3 is CATGQTTEAFF. The CDR3 DNA reads as TGTGCCACCGGGCAGACCACTGAAGCTTTCTTT.